This T cell receptor beta chain stems from a study of T-cell reconstitution after alpha-beta-depleted transplantation in children. Unique molecular identifiers were incorporated when the TCRbeta library was constructed. TCRdb re-called the PCR reads through MiXCR, storing one row per CDR3 protein. This sample has just over 350,000 distinct CDR3 sequences, with roughly 15% found just once. The CDR3 contains 12 residues. The V segment lost 4 bases and the J segment 9 bases; nucleotides outside the gene matches: 3. CDR1 is SNHLY and CDR2 is FYNNEI in the germline V gene. This clonotype occurred many times.

The TCR originated in a human donor who donated a stem cell graft to a child with Fanconi anemia. The sample was PBMCs, taken from the stem cell graft. V gene TRBV2 combines with J gene TRBJ2-1, with 7 bases aligning to TRBD2. CDR3 loop: CASSASGGEQFF. Here the CDR3 DNA reads TGTGCCAGCAGTGCCTCGGGAGGTGAGCAGTTCTTC.